The rows below give T cell receptor beta chains drawn from one sample of a study of blood T cells in healthy people across ages. TCRdb reprocessed the 5' RACE reads via MiXCR and lists one record per CDR3 protein. Of around 1,800,000 distinct CDR3 sequences in the sample, roughly two fifths were seen once. Sample: blood. The source is a human donor in good health. The CDR3 runs from the conserved cysteine through the conserved F or W. D genes are given only for firm matches. Expanded clones are given a class, and other clones once, few, many or no size at all.

v_call: TRBV9
d_call: .
j_call: TRBJ1-5
clone_size: few
cdr3_aa: CASSANPYSNQPQHF
cdr3_nt: TGTGCCAGCAGCGCCAACCCTTATAGCAATCAGCCCCAGCATTTT

v_call: TRBV9
d_call: .
j_call: TRBJ2-7
clone_size: .
cdr3_aa: CASSVEGATYEQYF
cdr3_nt: TGTGCCAGCAGCGTAGAAGGGGCTACCTACGAGCAGTACTTC

v_call: TRBV2
d_call: TRBD1
j_call: TRBJ1-1
clone_size: .
cdr3_aa: CASGQGLTEAFF
cdr3_nt: TGTGCTTCGGGACAGGGGCTCACTGAAGCTTTCTTT

v_call: TRBV6-6
d_call: .
j_call: TRBJ2-7
clone_size: few
cdr3_aa: CASRGWISYEQYF
cdr3_nt: TGTGCCAGCAGAGGGTGGATCTCCTACGAGCAGTACTTC

v_call: TRBV7-3
d_call: TRBD1
j_call: TRBJ2-7
clone_size: .
cdr3_aa: CASSSGQGETYEQYF
cdr3_nt: TGTGCCAGCAGCTCCGGACAGGGGGAAACCTACGAGCAGTACTTC

v_call: TRBV20-1
d_call: TRBD1
j_call: TRBJ1-1
clone_size: few
cdr3_aa: CSAREIGAGTGMPEAFF
cdr3_nt: TGCAGTGCTAGAGAGATAGGTGCTGGGACAGGTATGCCTGAAGCTTTCTTT

v_call: TRBV4-3
d_call: .
j_call: TRBJ1-2
clone_size: .
cdr3_aa: CASSQDRQYGYTF
cdr3_nt: TGCGCCAGCAGCCAAGATCGCCAGTATGGCTACACCTTC

v_call: TRBV7-2
d_call: .
j_call: TRBJ2-7
clone_size: few
cdr3_aa: CASSPVGVGFYEQYF
cdr3_nt: TGTGCCAGCAGCCCCGTGGGAGTGGGATTTTACGAGCAGTACTTC

v_call: TRBV4-1
d_call: .
j_call: TRBJ2-1
clone_size: .
cdr3_aa: CASSQDVRVTYNEQFF
cdr3_nt: TGCGCCAGCAGCCAAGATGTCCGTGTTACGTACAATGAGCAGTTCTTC

v_call: TRBV4-2
d_call: .
j_call: TRBJ1-1
clone_size: .
cdr3_aa: CASSQDLGRDTEAFF
cdr3_nt: TGTGCCAGCAGCCAAGACTTAGGCAGGGACACTGAAGCTTTCTTT

v_call: TRBV20-1
d_call: .
j_call: TRBJ2-2
clone_size: few
cdr3_aa: CSATDTNTGELFF
cdr3_nt: TGCAGTGCAACGGACACAAACACCGGGGAGCTGTTTTTT

v_call: TRBV20-1
d_call: TRBD1
j_call: TRBJ2-1
clone_size: .
cdr3_aa: CSASRGRVYNEQFF
cdr3_nt: TGCAGTGCTAGTAGGGGGCGCGTCTACAATGAGCAGTTCTTC

v_call: TRBV6-5
d_call: .
j_call: TRBJ1-1
clone_size: .
cdr3_aa: CASSYRGQEAFF
cdr3_nt: TGTGCCAGCAGTTACAGAGGGCAAGAAGCTTTCTTT

v_call: TRBV7-9
d_call: .
j_call: TRBJ2-7
clone_size: .
cdr3_aa: CASSFFSAREQYF
cdr3_nt: TGTGCCAGCAGCTTTTTCTCTGCGAGGGAGCAGTACTTC

v_call: TRBV29-1
d_call: .
j_call: TRBJ2-7
clone_size: .
cdr3_aa: CSVETGFFYKQYF
cdr3_nt: TGCAGCGTTGAAACCGGGTTTTTCTACAAGCAGTACTTC

v_call: TRBV5-6
d_call: TRBD1
j_call: TRBJ1-1
clone_size: .
cdr3_aa: CASSMTGFGEAFF
cdr3_nt: TGTGCCAGCAGCATGACAGGGTTCGGTGAAGCTTTCTTT

v_call: TRBV3-1
d_call: .
j_call: TRBJ1-2
clone_size: .
cdr3_aa: CASSPTFGGSGGYTF
cdr3_nt: TGTGCCAGCAGCCCGACCTTTGGAGGGTCGGGAGGCTACACCTTC

v_call: TRBV11-2
d_call: TRBD1
j_call: TRBJ1-1
clone_size: .
cdr3_aa: CASSLVRGRSEAFF
cdr3_nt: TGTGCCAGCAGCTTAGTCAGGGGGCGATCTGAAGCTTTCTTT

v_call: TRBV6-2/TRBV6-3
d_call: TRBD1
j_call: TRBJ1-6
clone_size: .
cdr3_aa: CASTRGDRPRGNSPLHF
cdr3_nt: TGTGCCAGCACGCGGGGGGACAGGCCTCGCGGGAATTCACCCCTCCACTTT

v_call: TRBV4-1
d_call: .
j_call: TRBJ1-5
clone_size: .
cdr3_aa: CASSQDVTVELQPQHF
cdr3_nt: TGCGCCAGCAGCCAAGATGTTACGGTTGAGTTACAGCCCCAGCATTTT

v_call: TRBV5-1
d_call: .
j_call: TRBJ1-5
clone_size: .
cdr3_aa: CASSLGGGTQPQHF
cdr3_nt: TGCGCCAGCAGCTTGGGCGGTGGTACTCAGCCCCAGCATTTT

v_call: TRBV5-1
d_call: .
j_call: TRBJ2-3
clone_size: .
cdr3_aa: CASSLEGSLGTDTQYF
cdr3_nt: TGCGCCAGCAGCTTGGAAGGATCCCTGGGCACAGATACGCAGTATTTT

v_call: TRBV28
d_call: .
j_call: TRBJ1-5
clone_size: .
cdr3_aa: CASGGVEALSQPQHF
cdr3_nt: TGTGCCAGCGGAGGAGTAGAGGCCCTTAGTCAGCCCCAGCATTTT

v_call: TRBV9
d_call: TRBD2
j_call: TRBJ2-5
clone_size: .
cdr3_aa: CASSVGGLRGAMETQYF
cdr3_nt: TGTGCCAGCAGCGTAGGTGGTTTGCGGGGGGCGATGGAGACCCAGTACTTC

v_call: TRBV2
d_call: .
j_call: TRBJ1-5
clone_size: .
cdr3_aa: CASSEVVAGGQPQHF
cdr3_nt: TGTGCCAGCAGTGAAGTGGTGGCAGGAGGGCAGCCCCAGCATTTT

v_call: TRBV20-1
d_call: .
j_call: TRBJ2-5
clone_size: few
cdr3_aa: CSALREGWETQYF
cdr3_nt: TGCAGTGCTCTACGCGAGGGCTGGGAGACCCAGTACTTC

v_call: TRBV12-3/TRBV12-4
d_call: .
j_call: TRBJ2-7
clone_size: few
cdr3_aa: CATSQVGSYEQYF
cdr3_nt: TGTGCCACCTCCCAGGTGGGATCCTACGAGCAGTACTTC

v_call: TRBV2
d_call: .
j_call: TRBJ2-5
clone_size: few
cdr3_aa: CASSALYEETQYF
cdr3_nt: TGTGCCAGCAGTGCTCTCTACGAGGAGACCCAGTACTTC

v_call: TRBV7-9
d_call: .
j_call: TRBJ2-5
clone_size: .
cdr3_aa: CASSSLDVRRYETQYF
cdr3_nt: TGTGCCAGCAGCTCCTTGGACGTCCGGAGGTATGAGACCCAGTACTTC